This passage covers 7 T cell receptor beta chains from one sample sequenced in a study of PD-1 blockade in classical Hodgkin lymphoma. Profiling relied on immunoSEQ multiplex PCR, and the TCRdb table lists in-frame clones only, not all of them. Among 20,000 to 25,000 clones listed, 74% were seen once. Patients all relapsed after autologous stem cell transplantation, and there was variation in brentuximab vedotin exposure. Specimen: peripheral blood mononuclear cells (PBMCs), collected at baseline. The source of these receptors is a human donor with classical Hodgkin lymphoma.

This clone appeared a few times. CDR3: CALGGTGYGYTF. The CDR3, as DNA: TGCGCCCTTGGCGGGACAGGGTATGGCTACACCTTC. This chain connects TRBV29-1 to TRBJ1-2; TRBD1 aligns across 9 bases. Germline V gene sequence: CDR1 SQVTM, CDR2 ANQGSEA. The CDR3 sequence is 12 residues long.

The CDR3 bases are TGTGCCATCAGGACGGACAGGGACTCCTACGAGCAGTACTTC. Protein sequence: CAIRTDRDSYEQYF. The chain recombines TRBV10-3 with TRBJ2-7; the match to TRBD1 covers 8 bases. The ends lost 6 bases at V and 0 bases at J; junction bases unmatched: 4. There are 14 residues in the CDR3. Germline CDR1 and CDR2: ENHRY and SYGVKD.

The chain joins TRBV7-2 to TRBJ2-1, with a weak D call TRBD2 (6 bases). V was cut by 0 bases and J by 3 bases, with 9 bases left in between. The CDR3 runs 15 residues. Germline V gives CDR1 SGHTA, CDR2 FQGNSA. CDR3 amino acids: CASSLARGSYNEQFF. In DNA form, the CDR3 reads TGTGCCAGCAGCTTAGCCCGGGGGAGCTACAATGAGCAGTTCTTC. The full variable domain, with the rest looked up from reference TRBV7-2 and TRBJ2-1, is GAGVSQSPSNKVTEKGKDVELRCDPISGHTALYWYRQSLGQGLEFLIYFQGNSAPDKSGLPSDRFSAERTGGSVSTLTIQRTQQEDSAVYLCASSLARGSYNEQFFGPGTRLTVL.

The sample holds a few counts of this clone. The chain employs TRBV11-2 and TRBJ2-4; 7 bases map to TRBD1. The CDR3 loop spans 18 amino acids. Per the germline V gene, CDR1 is SGHAT and CDR2 is FQNNGV. V was clipped by 6 bases and J by 0 bases; unmatched bases: 14. Here the CDR3 DNA reads TGTGCCAGCAGGTCAAACCCAGCTGACAGGGTAGCCAAAAACATTCAGTACTTC. Its translation is CASRSNPADRVAKNIQYF.

This chain uses TRBV11-2 with TRBJ2-7; D gene unclear. V was clipped by 1 base and J by 3 bases, with 19 bases between them. Per the germline V gene, CDR1 is SGHAT and CDR2 is FQNNGV. This CDR3 contains 17 residues. CDR3 nucleotides: TGTGCCAGCAGCTTAGCCCCCCAACGTGTAGCTGACTACGAGCAGTACTTC. Translated, it gives CASSLAPQRVADYEQYF.

The chain is built from TRBV19 and TRBJ1-2; 7 bases map to TRBD1. Losses at the gene ends were 3 bases for V and 4 bases for J; bases not matched to a gene: 8. Germline-derived CDR1 and CDR2 are LNHDA and SQIVND (reference sequence). CDR3 length equals 15 residues. This CDR3 is CASSIPGQSFYGYTF. The CDR3 DNA follows: TGTGCCAGTAGTATTCCGGGACAGTCTTTCTATGGCTACACCTTC.

This rearrangement joins TRBV9 to TRBJ2-7; 7 nucleotides align to TRBD1. In germline, CDR1 is SGDLS, CDR2 YYNGEE. V gave up 2 bases and J gave up 9 bases; unmatched junction bases: 8. The CDR3 length is 13 residues. CDR3 in amino acids: CASSVHTGAGQYF. Written as DNA, the CDR3 is TGTGCCAGCAGCGTGCATACAGGGGCGGGGCAGTACTTC.